These 21 T cell receptor beta chains share one sample of origin, sequenced in a study of healthy donors' naive CD4 and CD8 T cells. Each TCR library used around 500 ng of total RNA and a linear amplification protocol. Using its own MiXCR run on the reads, TCRdb lists one record per CDR3 protein. The sample lists roughly 200,000 distinct CDR3 sequences; 65% to 75% were seen once. The specimen sequenced was naive CD4+ and CD8+ T cells sorted from blood, pooled from several donors. Receptors were obtained from a pool of human donors in good health; the sample pools cells from several healthy donors.

This clonotype showed up just a few times. The rearrangement uses TRBV19 and TRBJ1-2; D remains ambiguous. Germline V CDR1 and CDR2: LNHDA, SQIVND (reference sequence). With 6 bases removed from V and 4 bases from J, the gap between germline ends came to 3 bases. There are 10 residues in the CDR3. The CDR3 nucleotides read TGTGCCAGTAGGAGCTATGGCTACACCTTC. Its protein is CASRSYGYTF.

V and J are TRBV19 and TRBJ2-7, with 13 nucleotides matching TRBD2. Unmatched junction bases numbered 5, after V lost 6 bases and J lost 3 bases. This CDR3 contains 15 residues. Per the germline V gene, CDR1 is LNHDA and CDR2 is SQIVND (reference sequence). In nucleotides, the CDR3 is TGTGCCAGTAGACAGGGACTAGCGGGGATCTACGAGCAGTACTTC. Translated, it gives CASRQGLAGIYEQYF. The full variable domain, in which reference TRBV19 and TRBJ2-7 provide the parts outside the CDR3, is DGGITQSPKYLFRKEGQNVTLSCEQNLNHDAMYWYRQDPGQGLRLIYYSQIVNDFQKGDIAEGYSVSREKKESFPLTVTSAQKNPTAFYLCASRQGLAGIYEQYFGPGTRLTVT.

The V gene is TRBV19, the J gene TRBJ2-6; 8 nucleotides align to TRBD1. The V segment lost 3 bases and the J segment 2 bases; nucleotides outside the gene matches: 6. The CDR3 spans 17 residues. CDR1 LNHDA and CDR2 SQIVND come from the germline V gene (reference sequence). CDR3 loop: CASSILGQAAGANVLTF. CDR3 nucleotides: TGTGCCAGTAGTATCCTGGGACAGGCGGCTGGGGCCAACGTCCTGACTTTC. The full variable domain, completed using reference TRBV19 and TRBJ2-6, is DGGITQSPKYLFRKEGQNVTLSCEQNLNHDAMYWYRQDPGQGLRLIYYSQIVNDFQKGDIAEGYSVSREKKESFPLTVTSAQKNPTAFYLCASSILGQAAGANVLTFGAGSRLTVL.

The rearrangement joins TRBV29-1 to TRBJ2-1; 8 positions match TRBD2. In germline, CDR1 is SQVTM, CDR2 ANQGSEA. The V segment lost 7 bases and the J segment 1 base; nucleotides outside the gene matches: 6. This CDR3 has 14 residues. The CDR3 DNA reads TGCAGCGCCCCAGCGGGAGTATCCTACAATGAGCAGTTCTTC. Encoded protein: CSAPAGVSYNEQFF.

The rearrangement uses TRBV29-1 and TRBJ1-1; D not resolved. Germline V gives CDR1 SQVTM, CDR2 ANQGSEA. The CDR3 is 13 residues long. With 7 bases removed from V and 0 bases from J, the gap between germline ends came to 12 bases. DNA of the CDR3: TGCAGCGCAGGCGGAATTATGAACACTGAAGCTTTCTTT. Translating it yields CSAGGIMNTEAFF. The complete variable domain, with remaining parts taken from reference TRBV29-1 and TRBJ1-1, reads SAVISQKPSRDICQRGTSLTIQCQVDSQVTMMFWYRQQPGQSLTLIATANQGSEATYESGFVIDKFPISRPNLTFSTLTVSNMSPEDSSIYLCSAGGIMNTEAFFGQGTRLTVV.

This clonotype has more than one count but fewer than ten. The rearrangement joins TRBV6-2 or TRBV6-3 to TRBJ2-1; 8 positions match TRBD2. The CDR3 consists of 17 residues. Germline values: CDR1 MNHEY, CDR2 SVGEGT. The ends lost 6 bases at V and 3 bases at J; junction bases unmatched: 13. CDR3 bases: TGTGCCAGCAGCCCACCCGGACTAGCCCCCGTCTACAATGAGCAGTTCTTC. Protein sequence: CASSPPGLAPVYNEQFF.

This sequence joins TRBV19 and TRBJ1-5; 7 bases fit TRBD1. This CDR3 spans 15 amino acids. CDR1 and CDR2 from the germline V gene are LNHDA and SQIVND (reference sequence). The junction had 6 bases not matched to a gene; V was cut back by 4 bases and J by 3 bases. The CDR3 nucleotides are TGTGCCAGTAGTAATCAGGGGACAGTCAATCAGCCCCAGCATTTT. Encoded protein: CASSNQGTVNQPQHF.

V and J are TRBV25-1 and TRBJ2-4, with D perhaps TRBD1 (5 bases). This CDR3 has 14 residues. Germline V gene sequence: CDR1 MGHDK, CDR2 SYGVNS. V was pared by 4 bases and J by 6 bases, with 13 bases between. The CDR3 nucleotides are TGTGCCAGCAGTGGCCAGGGCTCAATAAACATTCAGTACTTC. Amino acid sequence: CASSGQGSINIQYF. The variable domain in full, completed from reference TRBV25-1 and TRBJ2-4, reads EADIYQTPRYLVIGTGKKITLECSQTMGHDKMYWYQQDPGMELHLIHYSYGVNSTEKGDLSSESTVSRIRTEHFPLTLESARPSHTSQYLCASSGQGSINIQYFGAGTRLSVL.

This chain links TRBV6-6 with TRBJ1-2; D is unclear. The germline V gene has CDR1 MNHNY and CDR2 SVGAGI (reference sequence). V shed 4 bases and J shed 3 bases, with 6 bases lying between them. The CDR3 sequence is 12 residues long. The CDR3, as DNA: TGTGCCAGCAGTTTCCTGGACTATGGCTACACCTTC. Protein: CASSFLDYGYTF.

This chain connects TRBV29-1 to TRBJ1-2; tentatively, D is TRBD1 (5 bases). The CDR3 totals 17 residues. Looked up from germline, CDR1 is SQVTM and CDR2 is ANQGSEA. V was clipped by 4 bases and J by 3 bases, with 24 bases between them. The CDR3 loop is CSVVLPHGWRTHYGYTF. DNA for the CDR3: TGCAGCGTTGTTTTGCCGCATGGGTGGCGGACACACTATGGCTACACCTTC.

The gene calls are TRBV27 and TRBJ2-5; D gene unclear. Looked up from germline, CDR1 is MNHEY and CDR2 is SMNVEV (reference sequence). V was trimmed by 1 base and J by 0 bases, leaving 6 bases between them. The CDR3 covers 14 residues. CDR3 region: CASSLYPYQETQYF. The DNA for the CDR3 is TGTGCCAGCAGTTTATACCCGTACCAAGAGACCCAGTACTTC.

This chain joins TRBV27 and TRBJ1-1; TRBD1 might be the D (5 bases). The length of the CDR3 is 13 residues. Germline V CDR1 and CDR2: MNHEY, SMNVEV (reference sequence). Trimming removed 7 bases at V and 4 bases at J, with 13 bases between. CDR3 in DNA: TGTGCCAGCAAGGACGCAGGGAGCACTGAAGCTTTCTTT. This codes for CASKDAGSTEAFF.

The chain is built from TRBV4-1 and TRBJ2-1; 11 nucleotides align to TRBD2. Losses at the gene ends were 2 bases for V and 5 bases for J; bases not matched to a gene: 8. Germline V CDR1 and CDR2: MGHRA, YSYEKL. There are 17 residues in the CDR3. The DNA for the CDR3 is TGCGCCAGCAGCCAACTTTCCGGGACTAGCGGTGACAATGAGCAGTTCTTC. This codes for CASSQLSGTSGDNEQFF.

The chain employs TRBV29-1 and TRBJ1-1; a possible D gene is TRBD1 (5 bases). Trimming pared 3 bases from V and 4 bases from J, leaving 18 bases between. The CDR3 extends over 15 amino acids. Germline V gene lookup returns CDR1 SQVTM and CDR2 ANQGSEA. CDR3 DNA sequence: TGCAGCGTTGATGGGGCCCCGGGGTCCGGCACTGAAGCTTTCTTT. Translated: CSVDGAPGSGTEAFF.

As concerns this clonotype: The junction and the germline gene differ at one end; a read error may be behind it. CDR3 sequence (DNA): TGTGCCAGCAGTCACTCGACACCAACCTACGAGCAGTACTTC. This translates into CASSHSTPTYEQYF. The V gene is TRBV6-5, the J gene TRBJ2-7; D unresolved. CDR3 size: 14 residues. From germline, CDR1 is MNHEY and CDR2 SVGAGI.

The chain recombines TRBV2 with TRBJ2-7; 9 bases align to TRBD2. The CDR3 extends over 15 amino acids. CDR1 and CDR2 from the germline V gene are SNHLY and FYNNEI. V trimming: 4 bases; J trimming: 0 bases; junction bases outside the gene matches: 4. The DNA of the CDR3 is TGTGCCAGCAGTGTTGGCGGGAGGGCCTCCTACGAGCAGTACTTC. Encoded protein: CASSVGGRASYEQYF.

This clonotype occurred a few times. V usage is TRBV19 and J usage is TRBJ2-1; 7 bases align to TRBD1. J lost 3 bases, V lost 5 bases, and 4 bases had no gene match. Germline values: CDR1 LNHDA, CDR2 SQIVND (reference sequence). The CDR3 is 14 residues long. The CDR3, as DNA: TGTGCCAGTAGTCTCGGGGACAGCTACAATGAGCAGTTCTTC. Translation: CASSLGDSYNEQFF.

This chain connects TRBV6-5 to TRBJ2-7; D possibly corresponds to TRBD1 (6 bases). The CDR3 is made up of 14 amino acids. The germline gives CDR1 MNHEY, CDR2 SVGAGI. The germline V and J ends were trimmed by 5 bases and 4 bases, with 15 bases remaining between them. The CDR3 region is CASSQQGFRYEQYF. CDR3 DNA sequence: TGTGCCAGCAGTCAACAGGGATTCCGATACGAGCAGTACTTC.

V is TRBV27 and J is TRBJ2-1; 9 bases fit TRBD2. The CDR3 runs to 14 residues. Losses at the gene ends were 5 bases for V and 6 bases for J; bases not matched to a gene: 5. Germline values: CDR1 MNHEY, CDR2 SMNVEV (reference sequence). As DNA, the CDR3 is TGTGCCAGCAGTCCTAGCGGGAATGGCAATGAGCAGTTCTTC. This encodes CASSPSGNGNEQFF.

This clonotype was picked up one time. The chain couples TRBV20-1 to TRBJ1-2; TRBD1 aligns across 7 bases. Germline V CDR1 and CDR2: DFQATT, SNEGSKA (reference sequence). V shed 6 bases and J 4 bases; nucleotides not matched to a gene: 8. The CDR3 loop spans 13 amino acids. This chain's CDR3 is CSATRQGFYGYTF. The DNA for the CDR3 is TGCAGTGCAACTAGACAGGGTTTCTATGGCTACACCTTC.

A single count supports this clonotype. This chain connects TRBV27 to TRBJ2-7; D is unresolved. V lost 4 bases to trimming and J lost 3 bases, with 22 bases between them. CDR3 size: 17 residues. Germline lookup yields CDR1 MNHEY and CDR2 SMNVEV (reference sequence). CDR3 in amino acids: CASSSAFTADESYEQYF. As DNA, the CDR3 is TGTGCCAGCAGTTCCGCCTTTACAGCAGACGAGAGCTACGAGCAGTACTTC.